The TCR beta chain under discussion was sequenced for a study of cytomegalovirus exposure and HLA in healthy donors (dated by TCRdb to 2016 to 2017). The study in broad terms: According to a later analysis, the approximately 120 validation repertoires were produced on the same platform as the roughly 600 repertoires of the first cohort. Besides the first cohort of approximately 670 subjects, a separate validation cohort made up of 120 different subjects was used. The study was designed to test whether signatures of past pathogen exposure could be identified by cataloging public T cell receptors. To predict cytomegalovirus infection status, the study brought together high-throughput TCR immunosequencing, statistical association of individual TCRs with disease status, and machine learning.

The donors were included in the validation cohort of some 120 subjects, a group kept apart from the approximately 650-subject first cohort. Study-wide conclusions, independent of this receptor: A few of the identified cytomegalovirus-associated TCR beta chains were confirmed in vitro to be specific for cytomegalovirus antigens. A later analysis had no HLA typing for the validation cohort, so co-occurrence there was scored across all 110 or so repertoires. Most TCR sequences were seen in very few donors, while some public TCRs were found in many individuals. A later analysis found that TCRs clustered in the first cohort also tended to co-occur in the 100 to 150 validation repertoires, with about 94% of cluster scores above 0. The classifier was reported to diagnose cytomegalovirus status with high specificity and sensitivity in both the original and validation cohorts. It was suggested by the authors that the approach could potentially be generalized to other disease states and immunological phenotypes. In the study, roughly 160 TCR beta chains were listed as associated with cytomegalovirus.

Details on this clone: What antigen it recognizes has not been identified. It has no much larger one-base neighbor in the sample; base qualities were not kept.

Receptor libraries were prepared by the immunoSEQ multiplex PCR assay. Per the original workflow: To diagnose cytomegalovirus status from the catalog of TCR beta chain sequences, a statistical classification framework was built. Entries here come from immuneACCESS through TCRdb and include only in-frame sequences with V and J called. Some clones fail to appear in such tables; in the studies checked, an unresolved V gene covers under half of the shortfall, and the cause of the remainder is unknown. V and J calls and clone size are as listed in that table; D and trimming were resolved from the DNA. Counted in this sample were 150,000 or so clones; 89% of them appeared once. The ten largest clonotypes hold around 9% of the sample. The germline ends are 7 bases apart after V is trimmed by 1 base and J by 1 base. The CDR3 contains 14 residues, cysteine and phenylalanine counted. Of the read, only the CDR3 DNA is kept; its 42 bases are in frame from base 1. Via the germline V gene, CDR1 is KGHSH and CDR2 LQKENI.

The receptor was derived from a woman under 30 in good health and CMV-seropositive. Sample: PBMCs. The V and J segments used are TRBV18 and TRBJ2-5; no D gene can be assigned with confidence. The nucleotides are TGTGCCAGCTCACCACTGCCAGTCCAAGAGACCCAGTACTTC. It translates to CASSPLPVQETQYF.